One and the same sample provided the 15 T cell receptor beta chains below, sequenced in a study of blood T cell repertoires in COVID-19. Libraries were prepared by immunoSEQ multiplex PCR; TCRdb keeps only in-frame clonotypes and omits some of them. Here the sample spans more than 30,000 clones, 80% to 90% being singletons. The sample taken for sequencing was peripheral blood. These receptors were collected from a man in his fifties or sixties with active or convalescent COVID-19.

The CDR3 is CASSRTETSNQPQHF. DNA for the CDR3: TGTGCCAGCAGCCGGACTGAAACTAGCAATCAGCCCCAGCATTTT. The rearrangement joins TRBV2 to TRBJ1-5, with unresolved D. From germline, CDR1 is SNHLY and CDR2 FYNNEI. This CDR3 spans 15 amino acids. Trimming cost V 6 bases and J 0 bases, with 12 bases left between them.

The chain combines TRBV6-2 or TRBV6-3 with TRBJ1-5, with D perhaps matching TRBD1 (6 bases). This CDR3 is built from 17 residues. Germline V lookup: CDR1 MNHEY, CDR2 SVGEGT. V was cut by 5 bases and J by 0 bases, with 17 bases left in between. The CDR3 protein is CASSKGSSGVSNQPQHF. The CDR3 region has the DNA TGTGCCAGCAGTAAAGGCAGCTCAGGGGTTAGCAATCAGCCCCAGCATTTT.

CDR3 protein: CASSLRFDRSSYNEQFF. The CDR3 DNA reads as TGTGCCAGCAGCTTACGGTTTGACAGGTCCTCCTACAATGAGCAGTTCTTC. The J gene is TRBJ2-1, the V gene TRBV7-3, with D possibly TRBD1 on 6 matching bases. V shed 2 bases and J shed 0 bases, with 14 bases lying between them. CDR3 length equals 17 residues. Per germline, CDR1 SGHTA and CDR2 FQGTGA.

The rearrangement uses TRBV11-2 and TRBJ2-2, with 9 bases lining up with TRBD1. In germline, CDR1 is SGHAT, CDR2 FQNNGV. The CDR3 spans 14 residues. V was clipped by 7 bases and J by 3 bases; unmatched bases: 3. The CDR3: CASIWDRDTGELFF. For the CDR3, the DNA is TGTGCCAGCATCTGGGACAGGGACACCGGGGAGCTGTTTTTT.

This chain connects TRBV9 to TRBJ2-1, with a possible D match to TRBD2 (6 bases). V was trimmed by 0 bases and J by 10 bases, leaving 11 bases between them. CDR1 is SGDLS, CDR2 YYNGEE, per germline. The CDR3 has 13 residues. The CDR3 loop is CASSVALEGEQFF. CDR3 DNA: TGTGCCAGCAGCGTAGCTCTGGAGGGCGAGCAGTTCTTC.

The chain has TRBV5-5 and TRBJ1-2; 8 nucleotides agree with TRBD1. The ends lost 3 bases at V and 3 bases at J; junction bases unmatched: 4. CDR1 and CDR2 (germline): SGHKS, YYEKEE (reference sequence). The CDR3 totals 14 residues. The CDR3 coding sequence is TGTGCCAGCAGCTCCGGACAGGGTCACTATGGCTACACCTTC. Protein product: CASSSGQGHYGYTF.

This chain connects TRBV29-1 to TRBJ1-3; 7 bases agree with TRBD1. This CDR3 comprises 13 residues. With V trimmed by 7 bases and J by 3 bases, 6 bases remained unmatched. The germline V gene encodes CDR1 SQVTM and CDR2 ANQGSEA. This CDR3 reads CSAEGASGNTIYF. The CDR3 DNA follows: TGCAGCGCAGAGGGGGCAAGTGGAAACACCATATATTTT.

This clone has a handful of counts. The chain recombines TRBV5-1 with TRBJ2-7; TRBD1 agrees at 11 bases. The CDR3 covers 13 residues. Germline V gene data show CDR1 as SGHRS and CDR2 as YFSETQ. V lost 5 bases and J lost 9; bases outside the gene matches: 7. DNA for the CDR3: TGCGCCAGCAGGGGGACAGGGGGAAACGCGCAGTACTTC. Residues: CASRGTGGNAQYF.

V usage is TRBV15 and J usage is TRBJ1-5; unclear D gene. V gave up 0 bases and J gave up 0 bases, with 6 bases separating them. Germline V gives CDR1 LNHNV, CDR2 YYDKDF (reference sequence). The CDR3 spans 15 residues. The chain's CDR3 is CATSRDLNSNQPQHF. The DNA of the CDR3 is TGTGCCACCAGCAGAGATCTAAATAGCAATCAGCCCCAGCATTTT. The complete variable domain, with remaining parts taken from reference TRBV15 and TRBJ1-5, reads DAMVIQNPRYQVTQFGKPVTLSCSQTLNHNVMYWYQQKSSQAPKLLFHYYDKDFNNEADTPDNFQSRRPNTSFCFLDIRSPGLGDTAMYLCATSRDLNSNQPQHFGDGTRLSIL.

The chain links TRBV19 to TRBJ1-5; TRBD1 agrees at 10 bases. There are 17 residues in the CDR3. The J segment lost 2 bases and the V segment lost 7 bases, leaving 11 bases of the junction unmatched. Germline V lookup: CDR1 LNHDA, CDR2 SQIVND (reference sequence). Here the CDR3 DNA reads TGTGCCAGTATCAAGGTGGGGGGACAGGGGCGCAATCAGCCCCAGCATTTT. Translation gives CASIKVGGQGRNQPQHF.

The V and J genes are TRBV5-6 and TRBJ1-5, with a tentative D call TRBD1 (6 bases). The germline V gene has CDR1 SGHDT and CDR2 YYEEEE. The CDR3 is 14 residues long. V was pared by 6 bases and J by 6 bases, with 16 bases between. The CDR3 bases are TGTGCCAGCACTATGGGGGGGGGCAGTCAGCCCCAGCATTTT. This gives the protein CASTMGGGSQPQHF.

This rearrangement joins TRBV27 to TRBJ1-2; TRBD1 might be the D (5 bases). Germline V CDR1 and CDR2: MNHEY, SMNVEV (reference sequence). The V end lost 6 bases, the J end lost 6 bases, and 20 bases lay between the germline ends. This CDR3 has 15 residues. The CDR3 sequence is CASRDPWGGMDGYTF. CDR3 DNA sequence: TGTGCCAGCAGGGACCCTTGGGGCGGGATGGATGGCTACACCTTC.

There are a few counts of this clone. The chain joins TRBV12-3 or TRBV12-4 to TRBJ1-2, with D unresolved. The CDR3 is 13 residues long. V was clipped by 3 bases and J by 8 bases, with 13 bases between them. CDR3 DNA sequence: TGTGCCAGCAGTTTCCTCCGCCTGAGCGGCTACACCTTC. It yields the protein CASSFLRLSGYTF.

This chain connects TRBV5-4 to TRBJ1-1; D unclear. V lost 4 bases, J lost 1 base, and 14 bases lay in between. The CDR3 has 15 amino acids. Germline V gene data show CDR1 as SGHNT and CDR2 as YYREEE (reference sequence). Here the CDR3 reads CASSRSGVSNTEAFF. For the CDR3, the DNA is TGTGCCAGCAGCCGATCGGGAGTTTCGAACACTGAAGCTTTCTTT.

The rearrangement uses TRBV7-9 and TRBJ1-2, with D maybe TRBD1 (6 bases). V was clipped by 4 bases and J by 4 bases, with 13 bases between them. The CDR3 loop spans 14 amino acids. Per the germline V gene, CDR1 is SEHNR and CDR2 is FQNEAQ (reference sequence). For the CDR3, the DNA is TGTGCCAGCAGCTGGGGACAAGGGCCCTATGGCTACACCTTC. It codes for CASSWGQGPYGYTF.